This T cell receptor (beta chain) originates from a study of CD8 T cells in ankylosing spondylitis. Whole-study results and caveats: Disease-linked clones reportedly concentrated significantly in matched ankylosing spondylitis synovial fluid. Those disease-linked clones were CD8+; they were also relatively rare in peripheral blood.

In this sample, this clonotype is medium-sized. Its antigen is not known. Researchers built TCR beta libraries using quantitative 5'-RACE with molecular barcodes. TCRdb independently ran MiXCR on the 5' RACE reads; one entry per CDR3 protein. The sample includes approximately 220,000 distinct CDR3 sequences, roughly a tenth of them seen just once. The CDR3 totals 16 residues. Germline V gene data show CDR1 as MDHEN and CDR2 as SYDVKM. Trimming at V came to 6 bases and at J to 4 bases, leaving 13 bases not matched to a gene. Material for sequencing was blood, either unsorted or a sorted T cell fraction (not recorded which). V gene TRBV28 combines with J gene TRBJ2-3; TRBD1 agrees at 7 bases. This receptor was taken from a male donor with ankylosing spondylitis or in good health (not recorded which). The CDR3 loop is CASRPPTGYLADTQYF. DNA for the CDR3: TGTGCCAGCAGACCCCCGACAGGGTATCTGGCAGATACGCAGTATTTT.